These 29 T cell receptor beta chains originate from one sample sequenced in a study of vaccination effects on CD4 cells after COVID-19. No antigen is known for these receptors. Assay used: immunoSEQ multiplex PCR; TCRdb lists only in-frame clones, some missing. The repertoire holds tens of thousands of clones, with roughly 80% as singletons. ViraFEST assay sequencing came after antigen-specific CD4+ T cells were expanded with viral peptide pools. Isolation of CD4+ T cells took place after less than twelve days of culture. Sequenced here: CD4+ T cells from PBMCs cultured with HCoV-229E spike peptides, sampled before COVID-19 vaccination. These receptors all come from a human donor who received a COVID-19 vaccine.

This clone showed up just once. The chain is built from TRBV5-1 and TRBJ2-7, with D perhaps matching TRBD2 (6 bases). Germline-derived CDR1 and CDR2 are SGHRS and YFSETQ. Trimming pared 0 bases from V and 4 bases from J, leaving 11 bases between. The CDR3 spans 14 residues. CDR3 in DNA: TGCGCCAGCAGCTTGGGTGGAGGGAATTACGAGCAGTACGTC. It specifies CASSLGGGNYEQYV.

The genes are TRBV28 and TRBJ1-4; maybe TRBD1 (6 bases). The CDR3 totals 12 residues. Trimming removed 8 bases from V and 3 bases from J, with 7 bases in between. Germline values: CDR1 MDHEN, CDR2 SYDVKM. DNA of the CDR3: TGTGCCAGCGGACAGCCTAATGAAAAACTGTTTTTT. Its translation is CASGQPNEKLFF.

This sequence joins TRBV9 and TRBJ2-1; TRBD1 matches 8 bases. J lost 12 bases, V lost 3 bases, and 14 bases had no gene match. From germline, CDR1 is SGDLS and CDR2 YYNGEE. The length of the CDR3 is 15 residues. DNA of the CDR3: TGTGCCAGCAGCGCGCAGGGGGCATCATCGTGGGGGCAGTTCTTC. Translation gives CASSAQGASSWGQFF.

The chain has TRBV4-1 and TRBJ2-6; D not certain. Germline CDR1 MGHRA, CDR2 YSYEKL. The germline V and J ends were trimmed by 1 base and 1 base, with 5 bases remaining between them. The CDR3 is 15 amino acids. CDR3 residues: CASSQGRSGANVLTF. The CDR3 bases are TGCGCCAGCAGCCAAGGAAGATCTGGGGCCAACGTCCTGACTTTC.

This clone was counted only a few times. CDR3 sequence (DNA): TGTGCCAGTACCGGAGACAGGGTCAATCAGCCCCAGCATTTT. Translated, it gives CASTGDRVNQPQHF. V gene TRBV19 combines with J gene TRBJ1-5; 7 nucleotides align to TRBD1. CDR3 length: 14 residues. Per germline, CDR1 LNHDA and CDR2 SQIVND (reference sequence). Germline trimming cut 7 bases from V and 3 bases from J; bases unmatched to any gene: 6.

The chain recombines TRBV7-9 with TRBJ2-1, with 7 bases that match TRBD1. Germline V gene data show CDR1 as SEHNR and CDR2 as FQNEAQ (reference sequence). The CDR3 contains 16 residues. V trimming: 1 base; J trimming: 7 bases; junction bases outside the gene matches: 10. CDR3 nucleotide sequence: TGTGCCAGCAGCTTAGGTCAAGGGGGCGTTCTAAATGAGCAGTTCTTC. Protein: CASSLGQGGVLNEQFF. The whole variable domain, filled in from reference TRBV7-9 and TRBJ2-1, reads DTGVSQNPRHKITKRGQNVTFRCDPISEHNRLYWYRQTLGQGPEFLTYFQNEAQLEKSRLLSDRFSAERPKGSFSTLEIQRTEQGDSAMYLCASSLGQGGVLNEQFFGPGTRLTVL.

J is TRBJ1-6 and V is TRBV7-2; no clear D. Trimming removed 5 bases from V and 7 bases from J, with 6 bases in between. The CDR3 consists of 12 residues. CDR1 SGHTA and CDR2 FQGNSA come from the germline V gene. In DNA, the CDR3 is TGTGCCAGCAGCCGTCCCAATTCACCCCTCCACTTT. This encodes CASSRPNSPLHF.

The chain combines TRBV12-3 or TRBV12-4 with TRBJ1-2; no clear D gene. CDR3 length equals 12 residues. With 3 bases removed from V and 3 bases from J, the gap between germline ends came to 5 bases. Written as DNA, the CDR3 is TGTGCCAGCAGTTTTGGCTACTATGGCTACACCTTC. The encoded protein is CASSFGYYGYTF.

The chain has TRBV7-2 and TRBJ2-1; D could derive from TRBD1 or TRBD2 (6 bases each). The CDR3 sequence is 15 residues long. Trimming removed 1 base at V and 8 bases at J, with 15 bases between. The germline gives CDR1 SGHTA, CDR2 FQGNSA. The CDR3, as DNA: TGTGCCAGCAGCTTAGGGGGGGCCTATTCGTATGAGCAGTTCTTC. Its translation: CASSLGGAYSYEQFF.

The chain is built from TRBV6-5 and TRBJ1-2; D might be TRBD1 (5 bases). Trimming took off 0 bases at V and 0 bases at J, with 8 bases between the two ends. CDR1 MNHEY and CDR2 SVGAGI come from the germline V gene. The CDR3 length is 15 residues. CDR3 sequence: CASSYSGGSNYGYTF. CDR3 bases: TGTGCCAGCAGTTACTCGGGGGGATCTAACTATGGCTACACCTTC.

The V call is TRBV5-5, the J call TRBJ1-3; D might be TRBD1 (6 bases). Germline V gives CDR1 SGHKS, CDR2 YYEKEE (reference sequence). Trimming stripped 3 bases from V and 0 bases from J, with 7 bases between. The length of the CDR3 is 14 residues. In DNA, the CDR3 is TGTGCCAGCAGCTCGGGACACTCTGGAAACACCATATATTTT. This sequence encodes CASSSGHSGNTIYF.

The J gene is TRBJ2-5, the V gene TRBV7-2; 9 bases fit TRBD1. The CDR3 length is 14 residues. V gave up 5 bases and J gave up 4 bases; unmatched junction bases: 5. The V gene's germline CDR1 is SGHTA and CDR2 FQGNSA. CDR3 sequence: CASSPDRGRETQYF. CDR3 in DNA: TGTGCCAGCAGCCCGGACAGGGGTAGAGAGACCCAGTACTTC.

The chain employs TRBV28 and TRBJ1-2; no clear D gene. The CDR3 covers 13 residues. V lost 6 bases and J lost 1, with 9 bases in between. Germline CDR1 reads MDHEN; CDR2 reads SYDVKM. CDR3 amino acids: CASSRTVNYGYTF. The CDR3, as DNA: TGTGCCAGCAGCAGGACGGTTAACTATGGCTACACCTTC.

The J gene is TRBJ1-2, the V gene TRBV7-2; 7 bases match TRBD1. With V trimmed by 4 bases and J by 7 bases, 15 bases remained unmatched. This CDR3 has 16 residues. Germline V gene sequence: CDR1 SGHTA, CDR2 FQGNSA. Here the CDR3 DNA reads TGTGCCAGCAGCTCAGGGGGGGCCAGGTTGGAAAGTGGCTACACCTTC. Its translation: CASSSGGARLESGYTF. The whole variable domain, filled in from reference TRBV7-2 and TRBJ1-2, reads GAGVSQSPSNKVTEKGKDVELRCDPISGHTALYWYRQSLGQGLEFLIYFQGNSAPDKSGLPSDRFSAERTGGSVSTLTIQRTQQEDSAVYLCASSSGGARLESGYTFGSGTRLTVV.

CDR3 sequence reads: CASSQGQGNQPQHF. In DNA, the CDR3 is TGTGCCAGCAGCCAGGGACAGGGCAATCAGCCCCAGCATTTT. The chain employs TRBV3-1 (or the pseudogene TRBV3-2) and TRBJ1-5; TRBD1 aligns across 8 bases. J gave up 2 bases and V 3 bases, and 0 bases lay outside the gene matches. The CDR3 loop spans 14 amino acids. CDR1 is LGHDT and CDR2 is YNNKEL in the germline V gene (reference sequence).

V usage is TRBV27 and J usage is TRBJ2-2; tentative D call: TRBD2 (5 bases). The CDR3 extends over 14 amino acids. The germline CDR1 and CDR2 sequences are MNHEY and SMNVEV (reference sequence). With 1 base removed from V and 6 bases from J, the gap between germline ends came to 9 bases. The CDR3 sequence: CASSLFRGAGELFF. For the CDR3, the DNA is TGTGCCAGCAGTTTATTCCGGGGAGCCGGGGAGCTGTTTTTT.

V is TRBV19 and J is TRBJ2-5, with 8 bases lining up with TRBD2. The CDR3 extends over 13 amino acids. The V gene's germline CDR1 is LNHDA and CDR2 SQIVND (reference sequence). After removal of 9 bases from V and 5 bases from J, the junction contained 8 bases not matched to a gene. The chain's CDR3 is CASLRGGRETQYF. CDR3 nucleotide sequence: TGTGCCAGCCTACGGGGGGGCCGGGAGACCCAGTACTTC.

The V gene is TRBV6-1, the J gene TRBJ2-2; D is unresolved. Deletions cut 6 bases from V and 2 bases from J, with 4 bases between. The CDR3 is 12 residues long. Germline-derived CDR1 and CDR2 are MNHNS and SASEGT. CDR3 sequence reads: CASSENTGELFF. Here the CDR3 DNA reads TGTGCCAGCAGCGAAAACACCGGGGAGCTGTTTTTT.

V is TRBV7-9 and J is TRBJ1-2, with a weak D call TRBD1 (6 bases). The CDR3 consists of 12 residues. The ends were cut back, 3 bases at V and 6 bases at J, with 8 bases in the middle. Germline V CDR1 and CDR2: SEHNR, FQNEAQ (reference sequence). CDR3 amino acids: CASSFNRDGYTF. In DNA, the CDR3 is TGTGCCAGCAGCTTTAACAGGGATGGCTACACCTTC.

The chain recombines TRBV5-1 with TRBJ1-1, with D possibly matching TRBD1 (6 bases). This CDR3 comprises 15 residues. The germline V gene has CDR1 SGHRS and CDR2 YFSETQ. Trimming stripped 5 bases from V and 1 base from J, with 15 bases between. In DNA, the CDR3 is TGCGCCAGCAGACCCAGACAGGTTCAGAACACTGAAGCTTTCTTT. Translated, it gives CASRPRQVQNTEAFF.

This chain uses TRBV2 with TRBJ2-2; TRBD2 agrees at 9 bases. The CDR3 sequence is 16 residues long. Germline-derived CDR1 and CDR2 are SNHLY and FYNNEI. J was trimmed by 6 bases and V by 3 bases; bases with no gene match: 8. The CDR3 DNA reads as TGTGCCAGCAGTGATCGGGCGGGGGGGCTTTCCGGGGAGCTGTTTTTT. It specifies CASSDRAGGLSGELFF.

CDR3 sequence reads: CASSIPSGPTEGYTF. Here the CDR3 DNA reads TGTGCCAGCAGCATCCCGTCTGGGCCCACCGAAGGCTACACCTTC. V and J are TRBV5-4 and TRBJ1-2; D remains ambiguous. Trimming took off 4 bases at V and 8 bases at J, with 21 bases between the two ends. CDR1 and CDR2 from the germline V gene are SGHNT and YYREEE (reference sequence). This CDR3 has 15 amino acids.

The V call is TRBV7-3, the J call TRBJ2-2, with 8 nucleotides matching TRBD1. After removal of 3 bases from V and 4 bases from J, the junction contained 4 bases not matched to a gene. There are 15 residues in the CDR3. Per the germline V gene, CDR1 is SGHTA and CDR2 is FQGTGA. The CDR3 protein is CASSFQGAGTGELFF. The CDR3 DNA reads TGTGCCAGCAGCTTCCAGGGGGCGGGCACCGGGGAGCTGTTTTTT.

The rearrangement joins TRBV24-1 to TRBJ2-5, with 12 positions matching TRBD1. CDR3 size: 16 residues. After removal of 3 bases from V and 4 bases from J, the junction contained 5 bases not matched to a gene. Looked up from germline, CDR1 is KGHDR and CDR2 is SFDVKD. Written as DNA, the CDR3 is TGTGCCACCAGTGATGCCCGGGACAGGGGGCGAGAGACCCAGTACTTC. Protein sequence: CATSDARDRGRETQYF.

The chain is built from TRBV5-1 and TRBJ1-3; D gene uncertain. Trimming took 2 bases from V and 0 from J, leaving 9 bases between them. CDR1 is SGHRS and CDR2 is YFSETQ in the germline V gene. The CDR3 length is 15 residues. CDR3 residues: CASSLTTGSGNTIYF. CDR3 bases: TGCGCCAGCAGCTTAACGACGGGCTCTGGAAACACCATATATTTT.

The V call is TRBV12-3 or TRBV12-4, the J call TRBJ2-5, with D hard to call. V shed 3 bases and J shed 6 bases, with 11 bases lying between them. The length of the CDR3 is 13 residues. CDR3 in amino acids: CASSLNRWQTQYF. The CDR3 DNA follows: TGTGCCAGCAGTTTGAATAGATGGCAGACCCAGTACTTC.

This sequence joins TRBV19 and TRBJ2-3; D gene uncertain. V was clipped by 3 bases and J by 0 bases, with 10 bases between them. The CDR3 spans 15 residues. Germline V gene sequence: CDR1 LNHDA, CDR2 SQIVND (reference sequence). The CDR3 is CASSIQVSSTDTQYF. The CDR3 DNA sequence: TGTGCCAGTAGTATTCAGGTCTCTAGCACAGATACGCAGTATTTT.

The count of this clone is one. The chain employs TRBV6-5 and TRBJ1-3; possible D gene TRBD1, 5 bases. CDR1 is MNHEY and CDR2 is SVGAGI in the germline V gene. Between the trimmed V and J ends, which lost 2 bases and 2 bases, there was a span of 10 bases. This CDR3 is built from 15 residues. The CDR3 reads CASSYSRAAGNTIYF. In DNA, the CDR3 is TGTGCCAGCAGTTACAGCAGGGCGGCTGGAAACACCATATATTTT.

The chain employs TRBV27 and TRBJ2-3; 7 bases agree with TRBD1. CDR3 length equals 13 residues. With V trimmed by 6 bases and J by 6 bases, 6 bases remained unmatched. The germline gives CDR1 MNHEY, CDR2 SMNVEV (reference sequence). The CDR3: CASRRQGPDTQYF. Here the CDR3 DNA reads TGTGCCAGCAGACGACAGGGTCCGGATACGCAGTATTTT.